Following are 19 T cell receptor beta chains from one sample sequenced in a study of cytotoxic CD8 clonotypes in ibrutinib-treated CLL. The protocol was immunoSEQ multiplex PCR, while the TCRdb copy is restricted to in-frame clones and leaves out a portion. This table holds around 330,000 clones, under 70% found once. The input for sequencing was PBMCs, taken after 36 months of ibrutinib treatment. The source of these receptors is a human donor with chronic lymphocytic leukemia.

This clone has more than one count but fewer than ten. The chain combines TRBV13 with TRBJ1-2; D gene uncertain. This CDR3 region has 13 residues. The germline V gene has CDR1 PRHDT and CDR2 FYEKMQ (reference sequence). Trimming took 5 bases from V and 4 from J, leaving 11 bases between them. CDR3 nucleotides: TGTGCCAGCAGCCCGCGGGGAGTCTATGGCTACACCTTC. Amino acids: CASSPRGVYGYTF.

V usage is TRBV28 and J usage is TRBJ2-1; possibly TRBD1 or TRBD2 for D (6 bases each). The CDR3 has 17 amino acids. Trimming shortened V by 6 bases and J by 6 bases, and 24 bases separated the two germline ends. Germline loops: CDR1 MDHEN, CDR2 SYDVKM. The chain's CDR3 is CASSYFRDSQGGNEQFF. The CDR3 region has the DNA TGTGCCAGCAGCTACTTCCGGGACTCCCAAGGGGGCAATGAGCAGTTCTTC.

V gene TRBV20-1 combines with J gene TRBJ2-5; possibly TRBD2 for D (5 bases). There are 11 residues in the CDR3. Between the trimmed V and J ends, which lost 0 bases and 13 bases, there was a span of 12 bases. Germline CDR1 is DFQATT and CDR2 is SNEGSKA (reference sequence). The CDR3 sequence is CSARDKTTSYF. The CDR3 bases are TGCAGTGCTAGAGATAAGACTACTTCGTACTTC.

This clone was recorded at least ten times. The gene calls are TRBV14 and TRBJ2-7; D ambiguous. The CDR3 extends over 12 amino acids. V gave up 1 base and J gave up 6 bases, with 7 bases separating them. Germline values: CDR1 SGHDN, CDR2 FVKESK. The CDR3 DNA reads as TGTGCCAGCAGCCAAGCTCCGGGCGAGCAGTACTTC. This sequence encodes CASSQAPGEQYF.

The chain joins TRBV18 to TRBJ1-3, with D possibly being TRBD1 (6 bases). The V end was cut by 3 bases, the J end by 0 bases, with 12 bases between. Germline V gene lookup returns CDR1 KGHSH and CDR2 LQKENI. CDR3 length equals 16 residues. CDR3 nucleotide sequence: TGTGCCAGCTCACCTCGGAGACAGGACTCTGGAAACACCATATATTTT. Amino acids: CASSPRRQDSGNTIYF.

This chain links TRBV7-9 with TRBJ1-1; no clear D. This CDR3 comprises 12 residues. In germline, CDR1 is SEHNR, CDR2 FQNEAQ (reference sequence). With 7 bases removed from V and 0 bases from J, the gap between germline ends came to 6 bases. The CDR3 loop reads CASTGMNTEAFF. CDR3 in DNA: TGTGCCAGCACCGGCATGAACACTGAAGCTTTCTTT.

This clone has a single count. The chain couples TRBV5-1 to TRBJ2-5; 8 nucleotides match TRBD1. V lost 1 base to trimming and J lost 4 bases; unmatched junction nucleotides: 3. The CDR3 consists of 14 residues. Germline V gene data show CDR1 as SGHRS and CDR2 as YFSETQ. The CDR3 reads CASSLFGQGETQYF. CDR3 nucleotides: TGCGCCAGCAGCTTGTTTGGACAGGGAGAGACCCAGTACTTC.

V usage is TRBV20-1 and J usage is TRBJ2-7; D is perhaps TRBD1 or TRBD2 (6 bases each). Trimming left V 7 bases short and J 3 bases short, with 10 bases between. The CDR3 sequence is 11 residues long. CDR1 is DFQATT, CDR2 SNEGSKA, per germline (reference sequence). For the CDR3, the DNA is TGCAGTGTACAGGGAGGCTACGAGCAGTACTTC. It is translated as CSVQGGYEQYF.

The chain is built from TRBV7-9 and TRBJ2-1; D unclear. The CDR3 sequence is 12 residues long. Germline CDR1 is SEHNR and CDR2 is FQNEAQ (reference sequence). Deletions cut 3 bases from V and 15 bases from J, with 15 bases between. The CDR3 sequence is CASSLENIVGFF. In DNA, the CDR3 is TGTGCCAGCAGCTTGGAAAATATCGTAGGGTTCTTC.

This clone was detected once. This chain connects TRBV30 to TRBJ1-2; perhaps TRBD1 as D (5 bases). The CDR3 loop spans 13 amino acids. Germline V lookup: CDR1 GTSNPN, CDR2 SVGIG (reference sequence). With 2 bases removed from V and 7 bases from J, the gap between germline ends came to 14 bases. The CDR3 sequence is CAWSSQGSSGYTF. CDR3 coding DNA: TGTGCCTGGAGTTCGCAGGGATCGAGTGGCTACACCTTC.

This clone showed up just a few times. V and J are TRBV20-1 and TRBJ2-3, with D perhaps TRBD2 (5 bases). Looked up from germline, CDR1 is DFQATT and CDR2 is SNEGSKA (reference sequence). CDR3 length equals 11 residues. V was clipped by 8 bases and J by 4 bases, with 10 bases between them. CDR3 residues: CSWEFADTQYF. CDR3 in DNA: TGCAGTTGGGAGTTTGCAGATACGCAGTATTTT.

V is TRBV28 and J is TRBJ2-5; the match to TRBD2 covers 8 bases. This CDR3 contains 13 residues. CDR1 MDHEN and CDR2 SYDVKM come from the germline V gene. The J segment lost 3 bases and the V segment lost 8 bases, leaving 5 bases of the junction unmatched. The CDR3 is CASRPRGEETQYF. The CDR3 DNA is TGTGCCAGCCGTCCGCGGGGGGAAGAGACCCAGTACTTC.

The V gene is TRBV29-1, the J gene TRBJ2-5, with 9 bases aligning to TRBD1. V lost 1 base and J lost 5; bases outside the gene matches: 2. The CDR3 sequence is 13 residues long. Germline V gene sequence: CDR1 SQVTM, CDR2 ANQGSEA. As DNA, the CDR3 is TGCAGCGTTGAAGGACAGGGGGGGGAGACCCAGTACTTC. Protein product: CSVEGQGGETQYF.

The chain links TRBV13 to TRBJ2-1; TRBD1 agrees at 9 bases. V dropped 4 bases and J dropped 4; count of bases not matched to a gene: 5. The length of the CDR3 is 15 residues. Germline-derived CDR1 and CDR2 are PRHDT and FYEKMQ (reference sequence). For the CDR3, the DNA is TGTGCCAGCAGCTCCTCCGGGACAGGGTACAATGAGCAGTTCTTC. Its protein product is CASSSSGTGYNEQFF.

J is TRBJ2-7 and V is TRBV9; D might be TRBD2 (5 bases). The germline V gene has CDR1 SGDLS and CDR2 YYNGEE. Trimming took off 0 bases at V and 3 bases at J, with 10 bases between the two ends. CDR3 size: 14 residues. CDR3 coding DNA: TGTGCCAGCAGCGTAGGGTCGGGGTACTACGAGCAGTACTTC. This sequence encodes CASSVGSGYYEQYF.

This clone has more than one count but fewer than ten. The rearrangement links TRBV28 to TRBJ1-2; D may be TRBD1 (6 bases). The germline V gene has CDR1 MDHEN and CDR2 SYDVKM. The CDR3 extends over 15 amino acids. The DNA for the CDR3 is TGTGCAATCAGGGGACTCTCCGTTACCTCCTATGGCTACACCTTC. It translates to CAIRGLSVTSYGYTF.

This CDR3 reads CASNAPGRVNSPLHF. CDR3 in DNA: TGTGCCAGCAATGCACCGGGACGGGTAAATTCACCCCTCCACTTT. This chain uses TRBV2 with TRBJ1-6, with a possible D match to TRBD1 (5 bases). V shed 7 bases and J shed 7 bases, with 17 bases lying between them. Germline assignment: CDR1 SNHLY and CDR2 FYNNEI. There are 15 residues in the CDR3.

In its sample, this clone was seen a few times. The V call is TRBV19, the J call TRBJ1-5, with D unresolved. V was clipped by 3 bases and J by 0 bases, with 9 bases between them. The CDR3 is 15 residues long. Germline lookup yields CDR1 LNHDA and CDR2 SQIVND (reference sequence). CDR3 sequence (DNA): TGTGCCAGTAGTATCGTCGGTCATAGCAATCAGCCCCAGCATTTT. It is translated as CASSIVGHSNQPQHF.

This clone appeared a few times. The chain joins TRBV15 to TRBJ1-2, with a possible D match to TRBD1 (5 bases). This CDR3 spans 15 amino acids. Trimming took off 1 base at V and 12 bases at J, with 21 bases between the two ends. In germline, CDR1 is LNHNV, CDR2 YYDKDF (reference sequence). For the CDR3, the DNA is TGTGCCACCAGCAGAGCAAGGTGGGACGCAAACCCCAACACCTTC. Translating it yields CATSRARWDANPNTF.